The rows below give T cell receptor beta chains drawn from one sample of a study of cytomegalovirus exposure and HLA in healthy donors. The data were produced by immunoSEQ multiplex PCR, yet TCRdb's version contains in-frame clones alone and is incomplete. The table lists around 110,000 clones, with around 3.4% in the top ten. The sequenced sample was PBMCs. The receptor set was obtained from a man younger than 40 in good health and CMV-seronegative. The CDR3 runs from the conserved cysteine through the conserved F or W. Fields, in order: J gene, D gene, V gene, CDR3 protein, CDR3 DNA. A D gene is named only where the DNA matches it firmly.

TRBJ1-6 TRBD1 TRBV2 CASTGQGAENSPLHF TGTGCCAGCACCGGACAGGGGGCTGAGAATTCACCCCTCCACTTT
TRBJ1-2 - TRBV9 CASSVVSQTNYGYTF TGTGCCAGCAGCGTAGTATCACAGACTAACTATGGCTACACCTTC
TRBJ2-1 TRBD1 TRBV5-4 CASSSTGGASNEQFF TGTGCCAGCAGCTCCACAGGGGGCGCCTCTAATGAGCAGTTCTTC
TRBJ1-5 TRBD1 TRBV6-1 CASSARGQSHQPQHF TGTGCCAGCAGTGCCAGGGGACAGAGTCATCAGCCCCAGCATTTT
TRBJ2-7 - TRBV28 CASRRQLGPPDEQYF TGTGCCAGCAGACGCCAGTTGGGGCCCCCGGACGAGCAGTACTTC
TRBJ2-1 TRBD1 TRBV7-3 CASSFSGQGSYNEQFF TGTGCCAGCAGCTTCTCGGGACAGGGCTCCTACAATGAGCAGTTCTTC
TRBJ2-7 TRBD1 TRBV5-6 CASSLVGDSYEQYF TGTGCCAGCAGCTTGGTCGGGGACAGCTACGAGCAGTACTTC
TRBJ1-4 TRBD1 TRBV7-6 CASSLGTGDEKLFF TGTGCCAGCAGCTTGGGGACAGGGGATGAAAAACTGTTTTTT
TRBJ1-3 - TRBV6-5 CASSYNSGNTIYF TGTGCCAGCAGTTATAACTCTGGAAACACCATATATTTT
TRBJ1-3 - TRBV6-5 CASSYSGRGGNTIYF TGTGCCAGCAGTTACTCGGGAAGGGGTGGAAACACCATATATTTT
TRBJ2-7 TRBD1 TRBV18 CVSSPGTDSYEQYF TGTGTCAGCTCTCCCGGGACAGACTCCTACGAGCAGTACTTC
TRBJ2-5 TRBD1 TRBV5-1 CASSLDRAYETQYF TGCGCCAGCAGCTTAGACAGGGCTTACGAGACCCAGTACTTC
TRBJ2-7 TRBD2 TRBV19 CASSIGASGYEQYF TGTGCCAGTAGTATAGGGGCTAGCGGGTACGAGCAGTACTTC
TRBJ1-6 - TRBV5-1 CASKNQGIGVSSPLHF TGCGCCAGCAAAAATCAGGGGATTGGGGTGAGTTCACCCCTCCACTTT
TRBJ2-1 - TRBV28 CASRTGRGWADEQFF TGTGCCAGCAGAACCGGTAGGGGTTGGGCTGATGAGCAGTTCTTC
TRBJ1-1 TRBD1 TRBV15 CATSRSWDRVNTEAFF TGTGCCACCAGCAGATCTTGGGACAGGGTGAACACTGAAGCTTTCTTT
TRBJ2-1 TRBD2 TRBV4-1 CASSQGSGGLSYNEQFF TGCGCCAGCAGCCAGGGTAGCGGGGGCCTTTCCTACAATGAGCAGTTCTTC
TRBJ1-5 TRBD1 TRBV5-6 CASSLGQGWQPQHF TGTGCCAGCAGCTTGGGACAGGGCTGGCAGCCCCAGCATTTT
TRBJ1-5 - TRBV19 CASSMWTWAQHF TGTGCCAGTAGTATGTGGACTTGGGCCCAGCATTTT
TRBJ1-1 - TRBV5-3 CARSVPPSGTEAFF TGTGCCAGAAGCGTACCTCCCTCGGGAACTGAAGCTTTCTTT
TRBJ1-2 TRBD1 TRBV14 CASSLQGENYGYTF TGTGCCAGCAGCCTACAGGGGGAAAACTATGGCTACACCTTC
TRBJ2-3 - TRBV5-1 CASQLGASGTDTQYF TGCGCCAGCCAGCTTGGGGCTAGCGGCACAGATACGCAGTATTTT
TRBJ2-3 - TRBV9 CASSVAGRGGDTQYF TGTGCCAGCAGCGTAGCTGGCAGAGGGGGAGATACGCAGTATTTT
TRBJ2-3 - TRBV6-5 CASSYSYEGTQYF TGTGCCAGCAGTTACTCGTACGAGGGTACGCAGTATTTT
TRBJ2-2 TRBD1 TRBV9 CASSVDRGNTGELFF TGTGCCAGCAGCGTTGACAGGGGAAACACCGGGGAGCTGTTTTTT
TRBJ1-1 - TRBV23-1 CAGCGTHLRTEAFF TGCGCCGGATGCGGGACTCACTTACGCACTGAAGCTTTCTTT
TRBJ1-6 - TRBV5-1 CASSQQQAGGSPLHF TGCGCCAGCAGCCAACAACAGGCAGGCGGTTCGCCCCTCCACTTT
TRBJ2-6 TRBD1 TRBV18 CASSPRDRARVSGANVLTF TGTGCCAGCTCACCAAGGGACAGGGCCCGAGTTTCTGGGGCCAACGTCCTGACTTTC
TRBJ1-5 - TRBV6-5 CASSYSAGQPQHF TGTGCCAGCAGTTACTCAGCAGGCCAGCCCCAGCATTTT
TRBJ2-7 TRBD1 TRBV15 CATSLQDRVKSSYEQYF TGTGCCACCAGCCTTCAAGACAGGGTAAAGTCCTCCTACGAGCAGTACTTC
TRBJ2-2 TRBD1 TRBV7-9 CASSATGAGNTGELFF TGTGCCAGCAGCGCGACAGGGGCCGGGAACACCGGGGAGCTGTTTTTT
TRBJ1-5 - TRBV7-3 CASALPRLGGLNQPQHF TGTGCCAGCGCCCTCCCCCGATTAGGGGGTCTCAATCAGCCCCAGCATTTT
TRBJ1-1 - TRBV19 CASSIDRNTEAFF TGTGCCAGTAGTATCGACAGGAACACTGAAGCTTTCTTT
TRBJ1-2 TRBD1 TRBV6-6 CASSYPGQGHYGYTF TGTGCCAGCAGTTACCCGGGACAGGGGCACTATGGCTACACCTTC
TRBJ2-3 TRBD2 TRBV5-1 CASSLDLAGVDTQYF TGCGCCAGCAGCTTGGACCTAGCGGGGGTCGATACGCAGTATTTT
TRBJ2-5 TRBD1 TRBV28 CASRSNLLGGGETQYF TGTGCCAGCAGATCAAACCTTTTAGGGGGCGGCGAGACCCAGTACTTC
TRBJ2-1 TRBD2 TRBV9 CASSGGLAEPEQFF TGTGCCAGCAGCGGGGGACTAGCGGAGCCCGAGCAGTTCTTC
TRBJ1-1 - TRBV29-1 CSVGGSGAEAFF TGCAGCGTTGGAGGGTCGGGGGCTGAAGCTTTCTTT
TRBJ1-5 - TRBV4-2 CASSQDPGVEPQHF TGTGCCAGCAGCCAAGATCCAGGGGTAGAACCCCAGCATTTT
TRBJ1-2 - TRBV2 CASRGLENYGYTF TGTGCCAGCAGGGGCCTCGAGAACTATGGCTACACCTTC
TRBJ2-3 TRBD1 TRBV13 CASKLMTDRGTDTQYF TGTGCCAGCAAGCTTATGACGGACAGGGGCACAGATACGCAGTATTTT
TRBJ2-1 - TRBV27 CASSPYGGTNEQFF TGTGCCAGCAGTCCCTACGGAGGGACGAATGAGCAGTTCTTC
TRBJ2-1 - TRBV5-1 CASSLLWGPYNEQFF TGCGCCAGCAGCTTGCTATGGGGGCCCTACAATGAGCAGTTCTTC
TRBJ1-1 - TRBV5-3 CARSCRQAGEIYTEAFF TGTGCCAGAAGCTGTAGACAGGCAGGGGAGATATACACTGAAGCTTTCTTT
TRBJ2-4 TRBD2 TRBV6-6 CASSTGLASAKNIQYF TGTGCCAGCAGTACTGGACTAGCGTCAGCCAAAAACATTCAGTACTTC
TRBJ2-7 TRBD1 TRBV6-8 CAGGDRAHEQYF TGTGCCGGGGGGGACAGGGCCCACGAGCAGTACTTC
TRBJ1-5 - TRBV6-6 CASSYGSRVNQPQHF TGTGCCAGCAGTTATGGGAGTCGGGTAAATCAGCCCCAGCATTTT
TRBJ2-3 - TRBV2 CASPGRETGTDTQYF TGTGCCAGTCCGGGCCGGGAGACTGGCACAGATACGCAGTATTTT
TRBJ2-7 TRBD2 TRBV18 CASSPGLAGAYEQYF TGTGCCAGCTCACCGGGACTAGCGGGGGCCTACGAGCAGTACTTC
TRBJ1-2 TRBD1 TRBV6-1 CASSLGQGERYGYTF TGTGCCAGCAGTCTCGGACAGGGGGAGAGGTATGGCTACACCTTC
TRBJ2-7 TRBD1 TRBV19 CASSPSRGLGEQYF TGTGCCAGTAGTCCCTCTAGGGGGCTTGGAGAGCAGTACTTC
TRBJ2-7 - TRBV7-9 CASSLARAASQQYF TGTGCCAGCAGCTTAGCGCGGGCCGCCAGCCAGCAGTACTTC